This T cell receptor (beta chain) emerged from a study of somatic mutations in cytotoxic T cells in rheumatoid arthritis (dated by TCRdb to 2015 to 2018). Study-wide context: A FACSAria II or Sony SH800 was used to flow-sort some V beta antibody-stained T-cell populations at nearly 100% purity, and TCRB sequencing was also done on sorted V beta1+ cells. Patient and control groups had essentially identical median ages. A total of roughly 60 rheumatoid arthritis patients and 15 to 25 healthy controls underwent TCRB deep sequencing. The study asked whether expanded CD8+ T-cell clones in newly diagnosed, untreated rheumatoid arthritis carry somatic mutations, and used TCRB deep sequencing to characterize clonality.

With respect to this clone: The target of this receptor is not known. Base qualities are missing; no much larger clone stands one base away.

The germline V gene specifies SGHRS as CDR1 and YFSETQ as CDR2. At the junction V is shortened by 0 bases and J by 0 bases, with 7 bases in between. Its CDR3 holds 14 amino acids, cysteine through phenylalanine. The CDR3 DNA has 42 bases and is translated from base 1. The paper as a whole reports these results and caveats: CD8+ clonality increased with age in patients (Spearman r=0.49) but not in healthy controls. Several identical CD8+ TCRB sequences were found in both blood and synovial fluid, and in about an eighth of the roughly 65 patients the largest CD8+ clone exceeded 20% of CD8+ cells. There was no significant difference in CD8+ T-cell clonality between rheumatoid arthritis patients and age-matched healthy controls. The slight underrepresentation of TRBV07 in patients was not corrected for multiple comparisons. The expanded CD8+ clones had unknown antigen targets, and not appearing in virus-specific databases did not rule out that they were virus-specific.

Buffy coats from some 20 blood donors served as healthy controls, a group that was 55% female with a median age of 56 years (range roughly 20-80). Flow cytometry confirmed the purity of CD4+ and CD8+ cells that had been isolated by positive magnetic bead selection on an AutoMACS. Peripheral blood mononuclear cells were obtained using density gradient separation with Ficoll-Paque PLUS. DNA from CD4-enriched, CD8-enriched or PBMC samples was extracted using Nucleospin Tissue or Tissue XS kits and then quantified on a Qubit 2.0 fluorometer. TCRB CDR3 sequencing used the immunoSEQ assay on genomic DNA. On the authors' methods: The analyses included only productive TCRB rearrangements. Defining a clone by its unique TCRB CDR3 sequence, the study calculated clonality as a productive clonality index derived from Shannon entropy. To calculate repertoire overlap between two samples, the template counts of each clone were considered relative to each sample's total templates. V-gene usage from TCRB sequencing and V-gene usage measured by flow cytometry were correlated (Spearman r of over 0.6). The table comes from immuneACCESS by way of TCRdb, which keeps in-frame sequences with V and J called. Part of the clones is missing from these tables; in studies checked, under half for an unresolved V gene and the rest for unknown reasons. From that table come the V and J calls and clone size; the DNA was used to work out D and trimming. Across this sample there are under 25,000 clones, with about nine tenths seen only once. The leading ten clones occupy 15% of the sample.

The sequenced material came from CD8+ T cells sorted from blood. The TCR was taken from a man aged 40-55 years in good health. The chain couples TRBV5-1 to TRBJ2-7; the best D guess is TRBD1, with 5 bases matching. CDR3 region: CASSLVGASYEQYF. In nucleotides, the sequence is TGCGCCAGCAGCTTGGTAGGGGCCTCCTACGAGCAGTACTTC. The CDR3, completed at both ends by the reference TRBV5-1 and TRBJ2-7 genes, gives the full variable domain KAGVTQTPRYLIKTRGQQVTLSCSPISGHRSVSWYQQTPGQGLQFLFEYFSETQRNKGNFPGRFSGRQFSNSRSEMNVSTLELGDSALYLCASSLVGASYEQYFGPGTRLTVT.